Listed here are 22 T cell receptor beta chains from one sample, sequenced in a study of T cell repertoires in cytomegalovirus infection. TCRdb reanalysed the reads using MiXCR and keeps one entry per CDR3 protein. Here the sample spans 230,000 or so distinct CDR3 sequences, over 15% being singletons. Sequenced input: CD8+ T cells from PBMCs. These receptors came from a human donor in good health (CMV status not recorded). Some clones in this sample may be carry-over from other donors' samples.

This clonotype was observed a handful of times. The V and J genes are TRBV27 and TRBJ2-3, with TRBD1 as a possible D gene (6 bases). Between the trimmed V and J ends, which lost 1 base and 0 bases, there was a span of 26 bases. This CDR3 spans 21 amino acids. Germline lookup yields CDR1 MNHEY and CDR2 SMNVEV (reference sequence). The CDR3 reads CASSLLFGLGQPYTSTDTQYF. Written as DNA, the CDR3 is TGTGCCAGCAGTTTATTGTTCGGGTTAGGACAGCCTTACACTAGCACAGATACGCAGTATTTT.

V is TRBV2 and J is TRBJ2-7, with D tentatively TRBD1 (5 bases). CDR1 is SNHLY, CDR2 FYNNEI, per germline. The CDR3 loop spans 13 amino acids. The V and J ends lost 5 bases and 3 bases respectively, with 11 bases between them. The CDR3 region is CASSLRQLYEQYF. The CDR3 DNA follows: TGTGCCAGCAGTCTCCGACAGCTCTACGAGCAGTACTTC.

V usage is TRBV6-2 or TRBV6-3 and J usage is TRBJ1-5, with TRBD1 identical over 11 bases. Germline CDR1 MNHEY, CDR2 SVGEGT. The trim removed 6 bases at V and 2 bases at J, leaving 12 bases unmatched. The CDR3 contains 18 residues. CDR3 loop: CASSSGQGENQRNQPQHF. CDR3 in DNA: TGTGCCAGCAGCTCGGGACAGGGGGAAAATCAGCGCAATCAGCCCCAGCATTTT.

This clonotype was recorded many times. This chain uses TRBV7-2 with TRBJ2-3, with D tentatively TRBD2 (6 bases). The CDR3 has 16 amino acids. V was clipped by 1 base and J by 0 bases, with 11 bases between them. Germline CDR1 is SGHTA and CDR2 is FQGNSA. The CDR3 sequence is CASSLVWGTSTDTQYF. DNA for the CDR3: TGTGCCAGCAGCTTAGTCTGGGGGACTAGCACAGATACGCAGTATTTT.

This clonotype was picked up many times. The rearrangement uses TRBV20-1 and TRBJ1-2, with 7 bases that match TRBD1. V was clipped by 5 bases and J by 7 bases; unmatched bases: 16. This CDR3 has 15 amino acids. Germline V gene sequence: CDR1 DFQATT, CDR2 SNEGSKA (reference sequence). CDR3 nucleotide sequence: TGCAGTGCTGACAGGGACCAGGGGGGTCGTCGTGGCTACACCTTC. Its protein is CSADRDQGGRRGYTF.

This clonotype came up many times. The chain joins TRBV7-8 to TRBJ1-5; D call uncertain. This CDR3 spans 14 amino acids. V was trimmed by 4 bases and J by 1 base, leaving 8 bases between them. Germline CDR1 and CDR2: SGHVS and FQNEAQ. The CDR3 DNA is TGTGCCAGCAGCTCGGAGATAAGCAATCAGCCCCAGCATTTT. As protein: CASSSEISNQPQHF.

The V gene is TRBV28, the J gene TRBJ1-2; 10 bases are a match to TRBD1. The CDR3 has 14 residues. The trim removed 7 bases at V and 4 bases at J, leaving 6 bases unmatched. Germline CDR1 is MDHEN and CDR2 is SYDVKM. The DNA for the CDR3 is TGTGCCAGCATGAGACAGGGGGCGGTCTATGGCTACACCTTC. Amino acids: CASMRQGAVYGYTF.

This clonotype has more than one count but fewer than ten. J is TRBJ2-1 and V is TRBV7-9; 11 nucleotides line up with TRBD1. After removal of 5 bases from V and 10 bases from J, the junction contained 16 bases not matched to a gene. The CDR3 covers 17 residues. Germline-derived CDR1 and CDR2 are SEHNR and FQNEAQ (reference sequence). The CDR3 region has the DNA TGTGCCAGCAGCCTTGAGGCCGGGACAGGGGGGTTACGGGAGCAGTTCTTC. It translates to CASSLEAGTGGLREQFF.

J is TRBJ1-1 and V is TRBV29-1, with D tentatively TRBD1 (5 bases). The CDR3 runs 13 residues. V shed 6 bases and J shed 1 base, with 12 bases lying between them. Per germline, CDR1 SQVTM and CDR2 ANQGSEA. This CDR3 reads CSVGPNENTEAFF. In DNA, the CDR3 is TGCAGCGTGGGACCCAACGAGAACACTGAAGCTTTCTTT.

This clonotype was counted at least ten times. The chain combines TRBV2 with TRBJ1-2; 9 bases match TRBD1. This CDR3 spans 14 amino acids. CDR1 and CDR2 from the germline V gene are SNHLY and FYNNEI. Germline trimming cut 6 bases from V and 4 bases from J; bases unmatched to any gene: 6. CDR3 nucleotide sequence: TGTGCCAGCAGGGGGACAGGGTTTGGCTATGGCTACACCTTC. This sequence encodes CASRGTGFGYGYTF.

This rearrangement joins TRBV5-6 to TRBJ1-2, with no clear D. Germline CDR1 reads SGHDT; CDR2 reads YYEEEE. Trimming stripped 2 bases from V and 2 bases from J, with 10 bases between. The CDR3 is made up of 14 amino acids. The DNA for the CDR3 is TGTGCCAGCAGCTTTCCGACGGTGAACTATGGCTACACCTTC. Protein product: CASSFPTVNYGYTF.

This clonotype has just a few counts. The V and J genes are TRBV20-1 and TRBJ2-1, with D hard to call. The germline V gene encodes CDR1 DFQATT and CDR2 SNEGSKA (reference sequence). V dropped 0 bases and J dropped 5 bases, with 14 bases sitting between them. The CDR3 covers 15 residues. In nucleotides, the CDR3 is TGCAGTGCTAGAGATACCGCACCCTTAAACAATGAGCAGTTCTTC. Translating it yields CSARDTAPLNNEQFF.

This clonotype has ten or more counts. The chain carries TRBV7-6 and TRBJ1-2; 10 nucleotides line up with TRBD1. Unmatched junction bases numbered 4, after V lost 4 bases and J lost 5 bases. The CDR3 runs 14 residues. The germline gives CDR1 SGHVS, CDR2 FNYEAQ. In nucleotides, the CDR3 is TGTGCCAGCAGCTCCGGGACAGGGGATTATGGCTACACCTTC. Its translation: CASSSGTGDYGYTF. Variable domain in full (rest from reference TRBV7-6 and TRBJ1-2): GAGVSQSPRYKVTKRGQDVALRCDPISGHVSLYWYRQALGQGPEFLTYFNYEAQQDKSGLPNDRFSAERPEGSISTLTIQRTEQRDSAMYRCASSSGTGDYGYTFGSGTRLTVV.

This clonotype turned up a few times. The V and J genes are TRBV6-5 and TRBJ1-1; D gene unclear. Germline V lookup: CDR1 MNHEY, CDR2 SVGAGI. V was pared by 0 bases and J by 3 bases, with 11 bases between. The CDR3 loop spans 15 amino acids. CDR3 sequence: CASSYSSGSDTEAFF. The CDR3 nucleotides are TGTGCCAGCAGTTACTCTTCGGGGAGTGACACTGAAGCTTTCTTT.

In this sample, this clonotype turned up a few times. V and J are TRBV7-6 and TRBJ2-7, with TRBD1 matching 12 bases. The CDR3 has 15 amino acids. The germline gives CDR1 SGHVS, CDR2 FNYEAQ. V was pared by 4 bases and J by 6 bases, with 7 bases of the junction left unmatched. The CDR3 loop reads CASSSRGQGASEQYF. For the CDR3, the DNA is TGTGCCAGCAGCTCGAGGGGACAGGGGGCCTCCGAGCAGTACTTC.

The sample holds many counts of this clonotype. The CDR3 region is CASSLSSGGASDTQYF. In nucleotides, the CDR3 is TGTGCCAGCAGTTTATCGAGCGGGGGGGCATCAGATACGCAGTATTTT. The V and J genes are TRBV28 and TRBJ2-3; 10 positions agree with TRBD2. V lost 1 base and J lost 4; bases outside the gene matches: 5. Germline V gene sequence: CDR1 MDHEN, CDR2 SYDVKM. This CDR3 is built from 16 residues.

This clonotype was counted many times. The genes are TRBV27 and TRBJ2-7; 8 bases are a match to TRBD1. This CDR3 is built from 18 residues. With 4 bases clipped from V and 2 bases from J, the junction kept 16 bases outside the gene matches. Germline V lookup: CDR1 MNHEY, CDR2 SMNVEV (reference sequence). The CDR3 loop is CASSSLGQGLEAPYEQYF. The DNA for the CDR3 is TGTGCCAGCAGTTCCCTCGGACAGGGTTTGGAAGCACCCTACGAGCAGTACTTC.

The chain employs TRBV7-3 and TRBJ2-1; possible D gene TRBD2, 6 bases. Germline V lookup: CDR1 SGHTA, CDR2 FQGTGA. This CDR3 is built from 20 residues. The germline V and J ends were trimmed by 6 bases and 5 bases, with 32 bases remaining between them. The CDR3, as DNA: TGTGCCAGCAGTTCCTATGGGCAGATAGCAGGTGGGGGGTCGGACAATGAGCAGTTCTTC. Its protein product is CASSSYGQIAGGGSDNEQFF.

The gene calls are TRBV19 and TRBJ2-1; possibly TRBD1 for D (7 bases). Trimming cost V 11 bases and J 7 bases, with 15 bases left between them. Germline assignment: CDR1 LNHDA and CDR2 SQIVND (reference sequence). The CDR3 consists of 12 residues. In DNA, the CDR3 is TGTGCCGGGAGGCAGGGGGTGAATGAGCAGTTCTTC. Its translation is CAGRQGVNEQFF.

This clonotype came up once. The V gene is TRBV4-1, the J gene TRBJ2-7; 7 nucleotides line up with TRBD2. The J segment lost 1 base and the V segment lost 1 base, leaving 4 bases of the junction unmatched. The CDR3 runs 15 residues. Per the germline V gene, CDR1 is MGHRA and CDR2 is YSYEKL. CDR3 loop: CASSQGWGGSYEQYF. CDR3 sequence (DNA): TGCGCCAGCAGCCAAGGGTGGGGGGGTTCCTACGAGCAGTACTTC.

The V call is TRBV5-5, the J call TRBJ1-2; 11 bases match TRBD1. The CDR3 extends over 16 amino acids. Per the germline V gene, CDR1 is SGHKS and CDR2 is YYEKEE (reference sequence). Trimming removed 2 bases from V and 6 bases from J; junction bases left unmatched: 9. Here the CDR3 reads CASSFPGTGGFHGYTF. The CDR3 DNA sequence: TGTGCCAGCAGCTTCCCCGGGACAGGGGGTTTTCATGGCTACACCTTC.

At least ten counts were recorded for this clonotype. This sequence joins TRBV7-8 and TRBJ1-4; D unclear. V shed 3 bases and J shed 7 bases, with 15 bases lying between them. The CDR3 totals 15 residues. Looked up from germline, CDR1 is SGHVS and CDR2 is FQNEAQ. For the CDR3, the DNA is TGTGCCAGCAGCTTGAGGCCCGGGTCAGTTGAAAAACTGTTTTTT. It specifies CASSLRPGSVEKLFF.